A single T cell receptor (beta chain) is shown here with its context. Its cognate antigen is unknown. This CDR3 spans 16 amino acids. Trimming left V 2 bases short and J 2 bases short, with 15 bases between. CDR1 MDHEN and CDR2 SYDVKM come from the germline V gene. This sample was taken from a study of blood T cells in healthy people across ages. Study outcomes and limitations: Lack of knowledge of donor CMV status possibly confounded expanded clonotype changes. TCR beta diversity, measured per million T cells, fell in a roughly linear way with age.

Using a J-beta primer mix together with a sample-barcoded 5' primer, a second PCR was run for about 6 to 12 cycles. MiXCR, run by TCRdb on the 5' RACE reads, gives a single entry per CDR3 protein. This table holds 650,000 to 1,000,000 distinct CDR3 sequences, 35% to 60% found once. The specimen was blood. The chain couples TRBV28 to TRBJ1-2; perhaps TRBD1 as D (5 bases). The TCR sequence derives from a man older than 75 in good health. CDR3 residues: CASSLGGRGGNYGYTF. Written as DNA, the CDR3 is TGTGCCAGCAGTTTAGGGGGTAGGGGAGGCAACTATGGCTACACCTTC.